These 15 T cell receptor beta chains came from one sample sequenced in a study of T-cell memory formation after mild COVID-19 (dated by TCRdb to about 2021). The receptor library was made with 5' RACE. The sequencer was an Illumina NovaSeq 6000. TCRdb itself trimmed the public reads at Q25 with fastp, ran MiXCR and retained productive beta chains. Duplicate CDR3 protein sequences are folded into a single record with the most common DNA and genes. For this sample there are roughly 52,000 distinct CDR3 sequences; around 7.2% appear just once. Roughly 1.3% of the sample is held by the ten biggest clonotypes. Sequenced sample: PBMCs or a T cell subset sorted from them (not recorded which). These TCRs come from a man younger than 30 who had mild COVID-19 (a few samples of this study predate the infection). The sample titles of this study are shuffled in the database, so cell type and time point are left out; the donor was told from shared clones.

This clonotype was seen repeatedly, ten times or more. The V and J genes are TRBV9 and TRBJ1-2; the D is unclear. Germline values: CDR1 SGDLS, CDR2 YYNGEE. The length of the CDR3 is 12 residues. The V end lost 3 bases, the J end lost 10 bases, and 13 bases lay between the germline ends. The CDR3 nucleotides are TGTGCCAGCAGCGCGTTAACACGTAACTACACCTTC. Translating gives CASSALTRNYTF.

This clonotype was counted at least ten times. The junction shows a germline mismatch at one end, possibly a read error. V usage is TRBV11-2 and J usage is TRBJ2-1; TRBD2 matches at 8 bases. The CDR3 loop spans 14 amino acids. Germline V gives CDR1 SGHAT, CDR2 FQNNGV. This chain's CDR3 is CASSLEPSGYRRLF. The CDR3 nucleotides are TGTGCCAGCAGCTTAGAGCCTAGCGGGTACCGACGACTCTTC.

There are many counts of this clonotype. The gene calls are TRBV5-1 and TRBJ2-1; 11 bases align to TRBD2. V was pared by 2 bases and J by 8 bases, with 3 bases of the junction left unmatched. The CDR3 is made up of 14 amino acids. The germline CDR1 and CDR2 sequences are SGHRS and YFSETQ. The CDR3 bases are TGCGCCAGCAGCTTTAGCGGGGGGGCCTATGAGCAGTTCTTC. This encodes CASSFSGGAYEQFF. The full variable domain, with the rest looked up from reference TRBV5-1 and TRBJ2-1, is KAGVTQTPRYLIKTRGQQVTLSCSPISGHRSVSWYQQTPGQGLQFLFEYFSETQRNKGNFPGRFSGRQFSNSRSEMNVSTLELGDSALYLCASSFSGGAYEQFFGPGTRLTVL.

Worth noting for this clonotype: A much larger clone differs from this one at a single base, so this may be a read error. V usage is TRBV29-1 and J usage is TRBJ1-2, with D tentatively TRBD1 (6 bases). Germline V CDR1 and CDR2: SQVTM, ANQGSEA. This CDR3 comprises 13 residues. CDR3 nucleotide sequence: TGCAGCGTTGAGGGGGCCGCTAACTATGGCTACGCCTTC. It encodes CSVEGAANYGYAF.

The table lists this clonotype with a few counts. This chain joins TRBV5-1 and TRBJ1-2; D gene unclear. This CDR3 region has 14 residues. Germline V CDR1 and CDR2: SGHRS, YFSETQ. The V end lost 0 bases, the J end lost 0 bases, and 6 bases lay between the germline ends. CDR3 bases: TGCGCCAGCAGCTTGGCGGGAACTAACTATGGCTACACCTTC. The encoded protein is CASSLAGTNYGYTF.

Many counts were recorded for this clonotype. The chain joins TRBV6-2 or TRBV6-3 to TRBJ2-7; 8 nucleotides align to TRBD2. The length of the CDR3 is 14 residues. With V trimmed by 7 bases and J by 3 bases, 8 bases remained unmatched. CDR1 is MNHEY and CDR2 is SVGEGT in the germline V gene. CDR3 DNA sequence: TGTGCCAGCACCCACCCCGGGGGGGACTACGAGCAGTACTTC. This codes for CASTHPGGDYEQYF.

This clonotype occurred many times. This rearrangement joins TRBV12-3 or TRBV12-4 to TRBJ2-3, with a possible D match to TRBD1 (6 bases). The germline V and J ends were trimmed by 6 bases and 5 bases, with 9 bases remaining between them. The CDR3 spans 12 residues. As DNA, the CDR3 is TGTGCCAGCAGCACAGGGCAAGATACGCAGTATTTT. It encodes CASSTGQDTQYF.

This clonotype was found a few times. The chain uses TRBV7-2 and TRBJ1-1, with D possibly matching TRBD1 (5 bases). Trimming took off 5 bases at V and 6 bases at J, with 13 bases between the two ends. Germline V gene sequence: CDR1 SGHTA, CDR2 FQGNSA. There are 13 residues in the CDR3. The CDR3 coding sequence is TGTGCCAGCAGCAAGTGGGGAGGGGCTGAAGCTTTCTTT. It codes for CASSKWGGAEAFF.

CDR3 DNA: TGTGCCAGCAGTTATGCGCCCGTTTCAGGGATGACTAATGAAAAACTGTTTTTT. It is translated as CASSYAPVSGMTNEKLFF. This chain joins TRBV6-5 and TRBJ1-4; TRBD1 is a possible D gene (5 bases). The CDR3 contains 18 residues. Trimming shortened V by 3 bases and J by 2 bases, and 19 bases separated the two germline ends. In germline, CDR1 is MNHEY, CDR2 SVGAGI.

This clonotype was picked up many times. The chain couples TRBV7-9 to TRBJ2-7; D may be TRBD1 (6 bases). CDR3 length: 16 amino acids. Trimming took 4 bases from V and 1 from J, leaving 17 bases between them. The germline gives CDR1 SEHNR, CDR2 FQNEAQ (reference sequence). CDR3 in DNA: TGTGCCAGCAGCTCTTCCCCGGGACACCTATCCTACGAGCAGTACTTC. This gives the protein CASSSSPGHLSYEQYF.

This clonotype has only a few counts. The chain recombines TRBV24-1 with TRBJ2-3; possibly TRBD1 or TRBD2 for D (6 bases each). The germline V and J ends were trimmed by 4 bases and 2 bases, with 9 bases remaining between them. This CDR3 has 14 amino acids. From germline, CDR1 is KGHDR and CDR2 SFDVKD. The CDR3 DNA follows: TGTGCCACCAGTGACGGGGGACACACAGATACGCAGTATTTT. Translated: CATSDGGHTDTQYF.

This clonotype has a count of ten or more. V and J are TRBV20-1 and TRBJ2-3; D is undetermined. The CDR3 consists of 12 residues. The V end was cut by 1 base, the J end by 6 bases, with 8 bases between. Germline V CDR1 and CDR2: DFQATT, SNEGSKA (reference sequence). CDR3 sequence (DNA): TGCAGTGCTAGAGGGTCGTGGGATACGCAGTATTTT. Its translation is CSARGSWDTQYF.

This clonotype was observed a few times. The J gene is TRBJ2-3, the V gene TRBV11-2; D is unclear. The CDR3 consists of 15 residues. Trimming removed 2 bases at V and 0 bases at J, with 9 bases between. Germline values: CDR1 SGHAT, CDR2 FQNNGV. In nucleotides, the CDR3 is TGTGCCAGCAGCTTACTCCCTACTAGCACAGATACGCAGTATTTT. It codes for CASSLLPTSTDTQYF.

This clonotype was detected many times. The V call is TRBV7-2, the J call TRBJ2-1; 10 bases map to TRBD2. The CDR3 contains 14 residues. J gave up 6 bases and V 8 bases, and 7 bases lay outside the gene matches. Germline V gene sequence: CDR1 SGHTA, CDR2 FQGNSA. The CDR3 DNA is TGTGCCAGCGCCATAGCGGGGGGCCGCAATGAGCAGTTCTTC. It codes for CASAIAGGRNEQFF.

Details on this clonotype: This clone may be a read error of a much larger clone one base away. CDR3 amino acids: CAISLPGPANTGELFF. As DNA, the CDR3 is TGCGCCATCAGCTTGCCGGGACCAGCGAACACCGGGGAGCTGTTTTTT. The chain is built from TRBV5-1 and TRBJ2-2; the D gene could be TRBD1 or TRBD2 (5 bases each). Germline V gene sequence: CDR1 SGHRS, CDR2 YFSETQ. The length of the CDR3 is 16 residues.